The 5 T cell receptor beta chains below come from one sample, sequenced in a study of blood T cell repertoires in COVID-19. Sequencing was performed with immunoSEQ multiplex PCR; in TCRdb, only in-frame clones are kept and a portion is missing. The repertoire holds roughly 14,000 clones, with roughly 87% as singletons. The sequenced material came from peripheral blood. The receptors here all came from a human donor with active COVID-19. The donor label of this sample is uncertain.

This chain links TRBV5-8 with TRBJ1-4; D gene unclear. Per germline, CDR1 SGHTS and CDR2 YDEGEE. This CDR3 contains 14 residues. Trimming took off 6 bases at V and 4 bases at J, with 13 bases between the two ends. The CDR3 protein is CASNSPRDNEKLFF. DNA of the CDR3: TGTGCCAGCAACTCTCCCCGGGATAATGAAAAACTGTTTTTT.

CDR3 nucleotide sequence: TGCAGTGCTAGTTCCAGGTCAAAGACCCAGTACTTC. As protein: CSASSRSKTQYF. The chain links TRBV20-1 to TRBJ2-5, with D hard to call. V was pared by 3 bases and J by 6 bases, with 11 bases between. Germline V CDR1 and CDR2: DFQATT, SNEGSKA (reference sequence). The CDR3 is 12 amino acids.

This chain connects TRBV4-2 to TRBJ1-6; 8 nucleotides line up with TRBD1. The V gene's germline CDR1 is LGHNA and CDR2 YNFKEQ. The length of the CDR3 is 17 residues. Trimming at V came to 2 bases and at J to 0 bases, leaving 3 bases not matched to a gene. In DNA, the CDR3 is TGTGCCAGCAGCCAAAGGACAGGGAGCTCCTATAATTCACCCCTCCACTTT. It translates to CASSQRTGSSYNSPLHF.

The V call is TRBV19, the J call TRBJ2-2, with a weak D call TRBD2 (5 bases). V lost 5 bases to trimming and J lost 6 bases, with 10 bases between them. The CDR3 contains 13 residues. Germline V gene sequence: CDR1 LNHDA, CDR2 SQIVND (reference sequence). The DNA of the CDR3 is TGTGCCAGTAGTGTTAAGGGAGCCGGGGAGCTGTTTTTT. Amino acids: CASSVKGAGELFF.

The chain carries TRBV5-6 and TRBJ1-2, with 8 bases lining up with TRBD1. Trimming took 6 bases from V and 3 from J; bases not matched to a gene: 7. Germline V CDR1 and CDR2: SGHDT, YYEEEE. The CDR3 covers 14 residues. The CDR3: CASTKDRGDYGYTF. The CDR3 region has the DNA TGTGCCAGCACCAAAGACAGGGGAGACTATGGCTACACCTTC.